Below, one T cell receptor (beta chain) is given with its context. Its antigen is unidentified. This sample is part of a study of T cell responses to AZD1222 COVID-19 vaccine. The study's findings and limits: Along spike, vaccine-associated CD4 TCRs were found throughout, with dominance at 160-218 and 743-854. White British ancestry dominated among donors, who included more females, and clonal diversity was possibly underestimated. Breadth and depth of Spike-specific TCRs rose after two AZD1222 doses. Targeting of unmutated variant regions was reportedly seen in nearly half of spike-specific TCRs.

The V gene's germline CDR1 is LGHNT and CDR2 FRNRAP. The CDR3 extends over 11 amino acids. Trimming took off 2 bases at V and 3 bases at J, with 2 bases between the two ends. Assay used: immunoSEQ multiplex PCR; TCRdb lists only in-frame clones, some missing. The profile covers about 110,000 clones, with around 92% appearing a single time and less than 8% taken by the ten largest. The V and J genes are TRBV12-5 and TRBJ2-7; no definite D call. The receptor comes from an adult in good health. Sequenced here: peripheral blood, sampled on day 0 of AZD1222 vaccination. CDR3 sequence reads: CASGLFYEQYF. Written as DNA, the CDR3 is TGTGCTAGTGGTTTGTTCTACGAGCAGTACTTC.